Following are 7 T cell receptor beta chains from one sample sequenced in a study of blood T cell repertoires in COVID-19. Clones were sequenced by immunoSEQ multiplex PCR, and TCRdb holds only the in-frame ones, with some missing. Altogether over 65,000 clones are present, 82% being singletons, with the ten largest covering roughly a sixth. What was sequenced was peripheral blood. The receptors derive from a man aged 80 or over with active COVID-19.

The chain has TRBV19 and TRBJ2-5, with 8 bases matching TRBD1. The CDR3 loop spans 15 amino acids. Unmatched junction bases numbered 8, after V lost 3 bases and J lost 5 bases. CDR1 and CDR2 (germline): LNHDA, SQIVND (reference sequence). The CDR3: CASSIRTGGRETQYF. CDR3 coding DNA: TGTGCCAGTAGTATCCGTACAGGGGGTCGGGAGACCCAGTACTTC.

V gene TRBV27 combines with J gene TRBJ1-2, with D possibly being TRBD1 (6 bases). The CDR3 runs 16 residues. V was shortened by 5 bases and J by 4 bases, with 20 bases between the two germline ends. Germline values: CDR1 MNHEY, CDR2 SMNVEV (reference sequence). The CDR3 here is CASSLTPRGGLYGYTF. Written as DNA, the CDR3 is TGTGCCAGCAGTCTAACCCCCAGGGGAGGGCTCTATGGCTACACCTTC.

This rearrangement joins TRBV11-2 to TRBJ2-3; TRBD2 agrees at 14 bases. This CDR3 contains 17 residues. Germline V gene lookup returns CDR1 SGHAT and CDR2 FQNNGV. Trimming removed 6 bases from V and 0 bases from J; junction bases left unmatched: 5. CDR3 region: CASSPGLAGDSTDTQYF. CDR3 nucleotide sequence: TGTGCCAGCAGTCCGGGACTAGCGGGGGATAGCACAGATACGCAGTATTTT.

This chain links TRBV4-1 with TRBJ2-4, with a weak D call TRBD2 (6 bases). This CDR3 has 14 amino acids. From germline, CDR1 is MGHRA and CDR2 YSYEKL. Trimming took off 1 base at V and 9 bases at J, with 13 bases between the two ends. CDR3 nucleotide sequence: TGCGCCAGCAGCCAAGTAGGGGCCGGGGGCATTCAGTACTTC. It is translated as CASSQVGAGGIQYF.

The chain has TRBV7-2 and TRBJ1-1; D is undetermined. Trimming stripped 7 bases from V and 4 bases from J, with 13 bases between. The CDR3 totals 13 residues. The germline V gene has CDR1 SGHTA and CDR2 FQGNSA. The CDR3 region is CASTNHSFTEAFF. Written as DNA, the CDR3 is TGTGCCAGCACCAATCACAGTTTCACTGAAGCTTTCTTT.

The gene calls are TRBV11-2 and TRBJ2-5; 9 bases match TRBD1. The germline gives CDR1 SGHAT, CDR2 FQNNGV. This CDR3 has 15 amino acids. J gave up 5 bases and V 3 bases, and 7 bases lay outside the gene matches. The CDR3 DNA is TGTGCCAGCAGCTTCCGGGACAGGGTGTGGGAGACCCAGTACTTC. Protein product: CASSFRDRVWETQYF.

The rearrangement uses TRBV7-9 and TRBJ2-1, with D possibly TRBD2 on 5 matching bases. V was shortened by 4 bases and J by 8 bases, with 12 bases between the two germline ends. Germline V gives CDR1 SEHNR, CDR2 FQNEAQ (reference sequence). The length of the CDR3 is 13 residues. The chain's CDR3 is CASSWGAGDEQFF. In DNA form, the CDR3 reads TGTGCCAGCAGCTGGGGAGCTGGAGATGAGCAGTTCTTC.